What follows are 14 T cell receptor beta chains derived from one specimen sequenced in a study of post-analysis software for immune sequencing data (dated by TCRdb to between 2015 and 2016). On the study overall, not on this receptor specifically: Patients showed significantly higher frequencies than controls for several TRBV segments, among them TRBV5-6, TRBV5-1 and TRBV20-1.

Their recognized antigens are unknown. Libraries were constructed by PCR. The sequencing machine was an Illumina HiSeq 2500. Unique molecular identifiers were incorporated into TCR beta cDNA libraries to reduce PCR and sequencing biases. TCRdb passed the public sequencing reads through fastp at Q25 and MiXCR, retaining productive beta sequences. A single entry per CDR3 protein holds the most common genes and DNA from its merged rows. The sample yields hundreds of thousands of distinct CDR3 sequences; about 32% were counted once. The leading ten clones occupy more than 0.45% of the sample. The specimen was blood. The receptors stem from a girl aged 10 to 17 with multiple sclerosis.

The chain combines TRBV15 with TRBJ2-4, with 10 bases that match TRBD2. The CDR3 has 15 amino acids. Germline loops: CDR1 LNHNV, CDR2 YYDKDF (reference sequence). Losses at the gene ends were 5 bases for V and 1 base for J; bases not matched to a gene: 2. In DNA form, the CDR3 reads TGTGCCACCAGCGCAGCGGGAGGGGCCAAAAACATTCAGTACTTC. Translating gives CATSAAGGAKNIQYF.

This clonotype was seen a handful of times. This rearrangement joins TRBV7-9 to TRBJ2-5, with unresolved D. Germline values: CDR1 SEHNR, CDR2 FQNEAQ (reference sequence). The CDR3 spans 12 residues. Trimming removed 2 bases from V and 7 bases from J, with 8 bases in between. CDR3 region: CASSLFSGTQYF. CDR3 DNA sequence: TGTGCCAGCAGCTTATTTTCCGGGACCCAGTACTTC.

This clonotype was observed a handful of times. The chain links TRBV4-1 to TRBJ2-3; the D is unclear. V lost 10 bases and J 1 base, leaving 12 bases between the germline ends. Germline assignment: CDR1 MGHRA and CDR2 YSYEKL. The CDR3 is 13 residues long. The CDR3 spells CATSRVGTDTQYF. The DNA for the CDR3 is TGCGCCACTAGTAGGGTCGGCACAGATACGCAGTATTTT.

This clonotype was found a few times. The J gene is TRBJ2-1, the V gene TRBV29-1, with D possibly matching TRBD1 (6 bases). CDR1 is SQVTM and CDR2 is ANQGSEA in the germline V gene. The CDR3 totals 13 residues. With 6 bases removed from V and 7 bases from J, the gap between germline ends came to 16 bases. The CDR3 DNA reads TGCAGCGTCAGGGGCCTTTTTGTTAATGAGCAGTTCTTC. This gives the protein CSVRGLFVNEQFF.

V and J are TRBV11-3 and TRBJ1-6, with D maybe TRBD1 (6 bases). Between the trimmed V and J ends, which lost 10 bases and 10 bases, there was a span of 26 bases. Germline-derived CDR1 and CDR2 are SGHNT and YENEEA. CDR3 length: 16 residues. The chain's CDR3 is CAMRRRGGLSLSPLHF. In DNA form, the CDR3 reads TGTGCCATGAGGCGGCGAGGGGGTCTCTCTTTGTCACCCCTCCACTTT.

The gene calls are TRBV2 and TRBJ2-7; 14 nucleotides agree with TRBD2. Germline-derived CDR1 and CDR2 are SNHLY and FYNNEI. This CDR3 is built from 16 residues. V lost 2 bases and J lost 8; bases outside the gene matches: 8. CDR3 DNA: TGTGCCAGCAGTGAATGGGGACTAGCGGGAGAATTACAGCAGTACTTC. Encoded protein: CASSEWGLAGELQQYF.

This clonotype has just a few counts. As DNA, the CDR3 is TGTGCCAGCAGCCAAGTAATCGAAACCTACAATGAGCAGTTCTTC. Protein: CASSQVIETYNEQFF. The chain couples TRBV3-1 to TRBJ2-1; D not resolved. CDR1 and CDR2 (germline): LGHDT, YNNKEL (reference sequence). The CDR3 contains 15 residues. Trimming cost V 1 base and J 2 bases, with 9 bases left between them.

V usage is TRBV5-4 and J usage is TRBJ2-3; D is unresolved. Germline lookup yields CDR1 SGHNT and CDR2 YYREEE (reference sequence). The CDR3 length is 15 residues. V dropped 3 bases and J dropped 0 bases, with 11 bases sitting between them. In DNA, the CDR3 is TGTGCCAGCAGCTACCAGTCCTCTAGCACAGATACGCAGTATTTT. It codes for CASSYQSSSTDTQYF.

The chain employs TRBV4-1 and TRBJ2-3, with 10 bases identical to TRBD2. Trimming took 4 bases from V and 5 from J; bases not matched to a gene: 15. The CDR3 runs 18 residues. The V gene's germline CDR1 is MGHRA and CDR2 YSYEKL. This CDR3 is CASSRLAPAGGLEDTQYF. In DNA form, the CDR3 reads TGCGCCAGCAGCCGTTTGGCACCAGCGGGGGGGCTCGAAGATACGCAGTATTTT.

V usage is TRBV23-1 and J usage is TRBJ2-5; D might be TRBD1 (6 bases). TRBJ2-7 matches the DNA end more closely, so the J call is doubtful. TRBV23-1 is flagged as an ORF with uncertain function. The CDR3 totals 13 residues. The CDR3 loop reads CASSRDTLCEQYF. CDR3 DNA: TGCGCCAGCAGCCGGGACACCCTTTGCGAGCAGTACTTC.

This clonotype showed up just a few times. The chain joins TRBV20-1 to TRBJ2-5; 9 bases are shared with TRBD2. After removal of 2 bases from V and 1 base from J, the junction contained 5 bases not matched to a gene. The CDR3 consists of 15 residues. Germline-derived CDR1 and CDR2 are DFQATT and SNEGSKA (reference sequence). CDR3 amino acids: CSARPLAGFQETQYF. CDR3 coding DNA: TGCAGTGCTAGACCCCTAGCGGGATTCCAAGAGACCCAGTACTTC.

To note about this clonotype: The junction departs from germline at one end; a sequencing error may be responsible. The rearrangement joins TRBV20-1 to TRBJ2-1; 8 bases match TRBD2. This CDR3 is built from 15 residues. Per the germline V gene, CDR1 is DFQATT and CDR2 is SNEGSKA (reference sequence). The CDR3: CSARDGRGTYNGQFF. Here the CDR3 DNA reads TGCAGTGCTAGAGACGGGAGGGGGACCTACAATGGGCAGTTCTTC.

The rearrangement links TRBV9 to TRBJ2-3; D is undetermined. There are 16 residues in the CDR3. CDR1 is SGDLS, CDR2 YYNGEE, per germline. Trimming took off 0 bases at V and 1 base at J, with 12 bases between the two ends. CDR3 residues: CASSVAGGPGTDTQYF. The CDR3 DNA reads TGTGCCAGCAGCGTAGCGGGCGGTCCCGGCACAGATACGCAGTATTTT.

The chain uses TRBV7-9 and TRBJ1-4, with D possibly being TRBD1 (5 bases). The CDR3 is 13 residues long. CDR1 is SEHNR and CDR2 is FQNEAQ in the germline V gene (reference sequence). V shed 5 bases and J shed 5 bases, with 9 bases lying between them. CDR3 region: CASSPEGNEKLFF. CDR3 in DNA: TGTGCCAGCAGCCCAGAGGGGAATGAAAAACTGTTTTTT.